The 24 T cell receptor beta chains below were found in one sample sequenced in a study of T cells in Graves' hyperthyroidism and ophthalmopathy. RNA transcripts yielded amplified TCR beta CDR3 regions. RT-PCR in the first round (using the HTBI primer set) targeted the TCR CDR3. TCRdb ran MiXCR on the multiplex PCR reads and lists one entry per CDR3 protein. The data show 350,000 or so distinct CDR3 sequences, with over 15% seen just once and roughly a sixth held by the top ten. The material sequenced was blood. The source is a woman aged 40 to 50 with Graves' ophthalmopathy.

This clonotype was detected ten times or more. The V call is TRBV20-1, the J call TRBJ2-2; 14 nucleotides align to TRBD2. J gave up 6 bases and V 2 bases, and 5 bases lay outside the gene matches. The CDR3 extends over 16 amino acids. The germline V gene encodes CDR1 DFQATT and CDR2 SNEGSKA (reference sequence). The CDR3 DNA follows: TGCAGTGCTAGAAAGGGACTAGCGGGGGATGCCGGGGAGCTGTTTTTT. It codes for CSARKGLAGDAGELFF.

This clonotype was counted a few times. A much larger clone differs from this one at a single base, so this may be a read error. The genes are TRBV19 and TRBJ2-3; no firm D call. The CDR3 is 14 residues long. The germline V gene encodes CDR1 LNHDA and CDR2 SQIVND (reference sequence). The CDR3 region has the DNA TGTGTCAGTAGTATTGTGACCGTCACAGATACGCAGTATTTT. It translates to CVSSIVTVTDTQYF.

A few counts support this clonotype. A much more abundant neighbour one base away suggests this may be a read error. The chain carries TRBV28 and TRBJ2-2, with a weak D call TRBD2 (5 bases). The CDR3 is 13 residues long. Deletions cut 6 bases from V and 2 bases from J, with 7 bases between. CDR1 and CDR2 from the germline V gene are MDHEN and SYDVKM. The CDR3: CASRPGNTGELFF. CDR3 DNA: TGTGCCAGCAGACCGGGAAACACCGGGGAGCTGTTTTTT.

This clonotype was detected many times. V is TRBV14 and J is TRBJ1-2, with unresolved D. The CDR3 has 15 amino acids. The V end was cut by 1 base, the J end by 3 bases, with 12 bases between. Germline V gene sequence: CDR1 SGHDN, CDR2 FVKESK. In DNA, the CDR3 is TGTGCCAGCAGCCAAGGGGGTCGGCCGGACTATGGCTACACCTTC. Encoded protein: CASSQGGRPDYGYTF.

Ten or more counts support this clonotype. The chain recombines TRBV14 with TRBJ2-7, with TRBD2 identical over 7 bases. This CDR3 is built from 16 residues. The germline V gene encodes CDR1 SGHDN and CDR2 FVKESK. After removal of 9 bases from V and 2 bases from J, the junction contained 16 bases not matched to a gene. This CDR3 reads CASTASEAGPAYEQYF. The CDR3 DNA reads as TGTGCCAGTACGGCCTCTGAAGCGGGACCAGCCTACGAGCAGTACTTC.

This clonotype came up a few times. This sequence joins TRBV6-1 and TRBJ1-3; 7 bases line up with TRBD1. The trim removed 6 bases at V and 4 bases at J, leaving 9 bases unmatched. The CDR3 totals 15 residues. CDR1 is MNHNS and CDR2 is SASEGT in the germline V gene. CDR3: CASRTQGNKGNTIYF. The CDR3 DNA reads as TGTGCCAGCAGAACACAGGGGAATAAGGGAAACACCATATATTTT.

This clonotype was detected many times. This rearrangement joins TRBV6-5 to TRBJ1-1, with unresolved D. Germline loops: CDR1 MNHEY, CDR2 SVGAGI. The CDR3 is 14 amino acids. Trimming took 6 bases from V and 5 from J, leaving 16 bases between them. CDR3 sequence: CASRSAGRETEAFF. The CDR3 nucleotides read TGTGCCAGCAGATCGGCGGGTAGGGAAACTGAAGCTTTCTTT.

This clonotype was counted at least ten times. The chain links TRBV29-1 to TRBJ1-2; D is ambiguous. V lost 2 bases and J lost 3, with 10 bases in between. The CDR3 loop spans 13 amino acids. Per the germline V gene, CDR1 is SQVTM and CDR2 is ANQGSEA. CDR3 DNA: TGCAGCGTTGAAAGGGAACGATACTATGGCTACACCTTC. Amino acid sequence: CSVERERYYGYTF.

At least ten counts were recorded for this clonotype. The chain employs TRBV11-3 and TRBJ1-1; D gene ambiguous. This CDR3 has 15 residues. Germline V gene data show CDR1 as SGHNT and CDR2 as YENEEA. The V end lost 3 bases, the J end lost 1 base, and 12 bases lay between the germline ends. The CDR3 bases are TGTGCCAGCAGCTTCCGCGTCGGGCGGAACACTGAAGCTTTCTTT. Encoded protein: CASSFRVGRNTEAFF. The full variable domain, with the rest looked up from reference TRBV11-3 and TRBJ1-1, is EAGVVQSPRYKIIEKKQPVAFWCNPISGHNTLYWYLQNLGQGPELLIRYENEEAVDDSQLPKDRFSAERLKGVDSTLKIQPAELGDSAVYLCASSFRVGRNTEAFFGQGTRLTVV.

This clonotype was counted at least ten times. The chain combines TRBV6-4 with TRBJ2-6, with 9 bases that match TRBD1. From germline, CDR1 is MRHNA and CDR2 SNTAGT. This CDR3 region has 17 residues. J was trimmed by 1 base and V by 6 bases; bases with no gene match: 7. The CDR3 loop reads CASSRTGELSGANVLTF. The CDR3 DNA follows: TGTGCCAGCAGCCGGACAGGGGAGCTTTCTGGGGCCAACGTCCTGACTTTC.

This clonotype was observed a handful of times. V usage is TRBV12-3 or TRBV12-4 and J usage is TRBJ2-5; D gene uncertain. V lost 7 bases and J 9 bases, leaving 18 bases between the germline ends. The CDR3 extends over 13 amino acids. CDR3 region: CASTLGWSEPQYF. The CDR3 DNA is TGTGCCAGCACCTTGGGGTGGAGTGAGCCCCAGTACTTC.

A note on this clonotype: At one end the junction does not follow the germline gene, possibly because of a read error. The gene calls are TRBV7-6 and TRBJ2-5; D unclear. Germline CDR1 is SGHVS and CDR2 is FNYEAQ. The CDR3 is made up of 15 amino acids. The chain's CDR3 is CASSRWMALQETQYF. CDR3 DNA: TGTGCCAGCAGCCGATGGATGGCGTTACAAGAGACCCAGTATTTC.

In this sample, this clonotype turned up many times. This chain links TRBV6-1 with TRBJ1-2; D might be TRBD1 (6 bases). Germline V gene sequence: CDR1 MNHNS, CDR2 SASEGT. Between the trimmed V and J ends, which lost 5 bases and 13 bases, there was a span of 17 bases. The CDR3 consists of 12 residues. The CDR3 DNA sequence: TGTGCCAGCAGTCCCACGCCCCGAGGGGGCACCTTC. Protein sequence: CASSPTPRGGTF.

This clonotype was detected ten times or more. The rearrangement links TRBV25-1 to TRBJ1-4, with 9 positions matching TRBD1. V trimming: 3 bases; J trimming: 4 bases; junction bases outside the gene matches: 6. Germline CDR1 and CDR2: MGHDK and SYGVNS. The CDR3 totals 16 residues. The CDR3 region has the DNA TGTGCCAGCAGTGACCCACTGGACAGGGGTAATGAAAAACTGTTTTTT. Its protein product is CASSDPLDRGNEKLFF.

This clonotype was seen repeatedly, ten times or more. DNA for the CDR3: TGCAGTGCTAGAGGAAGGGACAGGGGATACTACGAGCAGTACTTC. Its protein is CSARGRDRGYYEQYF. The chain combines TRBV20-1 with TRBJ2-7; 10 bases are a match to TRBD1. J gave up 3 bases and V 1 base, and 6 bases lay outside the gene matches. In germline, CDR1 is DFQATT, CDR2 SNEGSKA (reference sequence). This CDR3 is 15 amino acids long.

The chain employs TRBV6-5 and TRBJ1-1; TRBD1 matches at 8 bases. CDR3 length: 13 amino acids. J lost 11 bases, V lost 3 bases, and 8 bases had no gene match. The germline V gene has CDR1 MNHEY and CDR2 SVGAGI. CDR3 loop: CASSYVGQGMAFF. CDR3 sequence (DNA): TGTGCCAGCAGTTATGTTGGACAGGGAATGGCTTTCTTT.

Ten or more counts support this clonotype. V usage is TRBV19 and J usage is TRBJ1-2; D ambiguous. Per the germline V gene, CDR1 is LNHDA and CDR2 is SQIVND (reference sequence). With 5 bases removed from V and 3 bases from J, the gap between germline ends came to 4 bases. The CDR3 is 11 residues long. CDR3 coding DNA: TGTGCCAGTAGTGACGACTATGGCTACACCTTC. This sequence encodes CASSDDYGYTF.

This clonotype was detected ten times or more. V and J are TRBV29-1 and TRBJ2-7; 8 positions match TRBD1. Germline loops: CDR1 SQVTM, CDR2 ANQGSEA. The V and J ends lost 4 bases and 1 base, in that order; junction bases with no gene match: 9. The CDR3 extends over 15 amino acids. CDR3 amino acids: CSVVGGGQGSYEQYF. The CDR3 region has the DNA TGCAGCGTTGTGGGGGGAGGACAGGGATCCTACGAGCAGTACTTC.

This clonotype was counted at least ten times. The chain couples TRBV12-3 or TRBV12-4 to TRBJ1-2; D is unresolved. The CDR3 consists of 12 residues. V lost 5 bases and J lost 8, with 12 bases in between. CDR3 bases: TGTGCCAGCAGTGGACCACAAATAGGCTACACCTTC. Translation gives CASSGPQIGYTF.

This clonotype was seen repeatedly, ten times or more. The J gene is TRBJ2-5, the V gene TRBV6-5; D unresolved. V dropped 0 bases and J dropped 1 base, with 6 bases sitting between them. Germline CDR1 reads MNHEY; CDR2 reads SVGAGI. This CDR3 spans 14 amino acids. The CDR3 sequence: CASSYSGAQETQYF. CDR3 nucleotides: TGTGCCAGCAGTTACTCAGGAGCCCAAGAGACCCAGTACTTC.

At least ten counts were recorded for this clonotype. The chain combines TRBV6-4 with TRBJ1-5; D is unresolved. This CDR3 spans 20 amino acids. Germline CDR1 is MRHNA and CDR2 is SNTAGT. V lost 4 bases and J lost 2, with 27 bases in between. CDR3 DNA: TGTGCCAGCAGTGTCGACCCTGAGCTCGGGAGGGATTTGGGCAATCAGCCCCAGCATTTT. This translates into CASSVDPELGRDLGNQPQHF.

The chain uses TRBV30 and TRBJ2-3; a weak D match, TRBD2 (5 bases). The CDR3 has 16 residues. Between the trimmed V and J ends, which lost 0 bases and 0 bases, there was a span of 13 bases. Germline CDR1 and CDR2: GTSNPN and SVGIG (reference sequence). CDR3 sequence reads: CAWSVSGPISTDTQYF. CDR3 DNA sequence: TGTGCCTGGAGTGTAAGCGGTCCGATAAGCACAGATACGCAGTATTTT. Using reference TRBV30 and TRBJ2-3 for the parts outside the CDR3, the full variable domain is SQTIHQWPATLVQPVGSPLSLECTVEGTSNPNLYWYRQAAGRGLQLLFYSVGIGQISSEVPQNLSASRPQDRQFILSSKKLLLSDSGFYLCAWSVSGPISTDTQYFGPGTRLTVL.

In its sample, this clonotype was seen many times. A much larger clone is a single base away; this may be a read error. The chain couples TRBV20-1 to TRBJ2-7, with D uncertain. Germline CDR1 and CDR2: DFQATT and SNEGSKA (reference sequence). This CDR3 spans 10 amino acids. CDR3 sequence: CSAYNYGQYF. Written as DNA, the CDR3 is TGCAGTGCCTACAACTACGGGCAGTACTTC.

This clonotype was recorded many times. This chain links TRBV20-1 with TRBJ2-7; 7 bases map to TRBD2. The germline CDR1 and CDR2 sequences are DFQATT and SNEGSKA (reference sequence). The CDR3 loop spans 14 amino acids. V lost 1 base and J lost 7; bases outside the gene matches: 10. DNA of the CDR3: TGCAGTGCTAGAGCGGGGAGGGCTTCCGGTGAGCAGTACTTC. Translating it yields CSARAGRASGEQYF.